These 6 T cell receptor beta chains share one sample of origin, sequenced in a study of human T cells and chemical hapten exposure. TCRdb recomputed calls from the RACE reads with MiXCR, one row per CDR3 protein. The profile shows some 81,000 distinct CDR3 sequences, approximately 10% of them singletons. Time point reported: patch test 2, 6 weeks after DPC sensitization. Treatment reported: therapeutic diphenylcyclopropenone sensitization with weekly scalp DPC. Source: whole blood, taken in connection with sensitization to the hapten diphenylcyclopropenone (DPC). These receptors were obtained from a man aged 18-30 years with alopecia areata. Some clones in this sample may be carry-over from other donors' samples.

This rearrangement joins TRBV20-1 to TRBJ2-3; possible D gene TRBD2, 6 bases. Germline CDR1 is DFQATT and CDR2 is SNEGSKA (reference sequence). This CDR3 region has 17 residues. The V end lost 2 bases, the J end lost 0 bases, and 18 bases lay between the germline ends. This CDR3 is CSARTPQLASSTDTQYF. CDR3 nucleotide sequence: TGCAGTGCTAGAACGCCACAACTAGCCTCTAGCACAGATACGCAGTATTTT.

This clonotype was seen repeatedly, ten times or more. V usage is TRBV5-6 and J usage is TRBJ1-5; D unresolved. Trimming cost V 2 bases and J 7 bases, with 13 bases left between them. Germline V gene sequence: CDR1 SGHDT, CDR2 YYEEEE. The CDR3 loop spans 14 amino acids. The CDR3 sequence: CASSFSGRLQPQHF. CDR3 coding DNA: TGTGCCAGCAGCTTCAGCGGGAGGTTACAGCCCCAGCATTTT.

This clonotype was detected only a few times. The genes are TRBV14 and TRBJ1-1, with D hard to call. V gave up 4 bases and J gave up 1 base, with 13 bases separating them. The germline CDR1 and CDR2 sequences are SGHDN and FVKESK. This CDR3 has 15 amino acids. CDR3 nucleotide sequence: TGTGCCAGCAGCCCAGACCGGGGTAGGAACACTGAAGCTTTCTTT. Encoded protein: CASSPDRGRNTEAFF. Looking up the rest from reference TRBV14 and TRBJ1-1 gives the full variable domain: EAGVTQFPSHSVIEKGQTVTLRCDPISGHDNLYWYRRVMGKEIKFLLHFVKESKQDESGMPNNRFLAERTGGTYSTLKVQPAELEDSGVYFCASSPDRGRNTEAFFGQGTRLTVV.

This clonotype appeared many times. The gene calls are TRBV5-6 and TRBJ2-3; either TRBD1 or TRBD2 may supply D (6 bases each). The germline gives CDR1 SGHDT, CDR2 YYEEEE. V was cut by 8 bases and J by 2 bases, with 12 bases left in between. The CDR3 covers 13 residues. The CDR3 sequence is CASGWGATDTQYF. The CDR3, as DNA: TGTGCCAGTGGCTGGGGGGCCACAGATACGCAGTATTTT. Drawing the rest from reference TRBV5-6 and TRBJ2-3, the complete variable domain is DAGVTQSPTHLIKTRGQQVTLRCSPKSGHDTVSWYQQALGQGPQFIFQYYEEEERQRGNFPDRFSGHQFPNYSSELNVNALLLGDSALYLCASGWGATDTQYFGPGTRLTVL.

The CDR3 region is CASSVYTRTDTQYF. CDR3 nucleotide sequence: TGTGCCAGCAGCGTTTATACAAGGACAGATACGCAGTATTTT. The chain joins TRBV7-3 to TRBJ2-3; D gene uncertain. The V end lost 5 bases, the J end lost 3 bases, and 12 bases lay between the germline ends. Germline V lookup: CDR1 SGHTA, CDR2 FQGTGA. This CDR3 has 14 residues.

The chain recombines TRBV5-1 with TRBJ2-6; D not resolved. The CDR3 runs 15 residues. V was clipped by 0 bases and J by 0 bases, with 4 bases between them. Germline V gene lookup returns CDR1 SGHRS and CDR2 YFSETQ. The CDR3 region is CASSLVGSGANVLTF. CDR3 nucleotides: TGCGCCAGCAGCTTGGTAGGCTCTGGGGCCAACGTCCTGACTTTC.